These T cell receptor beta chains were read from a single sample in a study of radiotherapy plus CTLA-4 blockade in lung cancer. Produced via immunoSEQ multiplex PCR; TCRdb's table is partial and in-frame only. The data show around 53,000 clones, about 86% seen once. Sequenced here: peripheral blood, sampled from a patient treated with radiotherapy plus ipilimumab. These receptor sequences come from a human donor with non-small cell lung cancer that progressed on radiotherapy plus ipilimumab. Some clones in this sample may be carry-over from other donors' samples. Both conserved end residues are part of each CDR3. A D gene is named only where the DNA matches it firmly. Clone size is shown for a subset of rows, as once, few, many or a class of expanded clone.

j_gene,abundance,d_gene,v_gene,CDR3aa,CDR3nt
TRBJ2-1,once,NA,TRBV5-6,CASSFPGLEQFF,TGTGCCAGCAGCTTTCCAGGTCTTGAGCAGTTCTTC
TRBJ2-7,NA,TRBD2,TRBV5-4,CASSAGLAGFEQYF,TGTGCCAGCAGCGCGGGACTAGCGGGTTTCGAGCAGTACTTC
TRBJ2-7,NA,TRBD2,TRBV5-1,CASSSILAGSHEQYF,TGCGCCAGCAGCTCTATACTAGCGGGGAGTCACGAGCAGTACTTC
TRBJ1-2,NA,NA,TRBV5-1,CASSLGLSDRYGYTF,TGCGCCAGCAGCTTGGGGCTGTCAGACAGATATGGCTACACCTTC
TRBJ1-2,NA,NA,TRBV19,CASTGSYQFYGYTF,TGTGCCAGTACCGGTTCCTATCAATTCTATGGCTACACCTTC
TRBJ2-2,once,NA,TRBV2,CASRSRETGELFF,TGTGCCAGCAGATCACGAGAAACCGGGGAGCTGTTTTTT
TRBJ2-2,NA,TRBD2,TRBV5-1,CASSSGKQATGELFF,TGCGCCAGCAGTAGCGGGAAGCAGGCCACCGGGGAGCTGTTTTTT
TRBJ1-5,NA,TRBD1,TRBV19,CASSILQGANQPQHF,TGTGCCAGTAGTATCCTACAGGGGGCAAATCAGCCCCAGCATTTT
TRBJ2-7,NA,TRBD1,TRBV6-1,CASTLSRTGGGEQYF,TGTGCCAGCACCCTGTCTCGGACAGGGGGCGGCGAGCAGTACTTC
TRBJ2-3,NA,NA,TRBV18,CASSPISTDTQYF,TGTGCCAGCTCACCTATTAGCACAGATACGCAGTATTTT
TRBJ1-3,NA,NA,TRBV5-1,CASSLVTAGNTIYF,TGCGCCAGCAGCTTGGTGACAGCTGGAAACACCATATATTTT
TRBJ2-1,NA,NA,TRBV25-1,CASSGSHSRGLPNQFF,TGTGCCAGCAGTGGGTCCCACTCTAGAGGGCTTCCTAACCAGTTCTTC
TRBJ2-3,NA,TRBD2,TRBV7-2,CASSRGGRQYF,TGTGCCAGCAGTCGCGGGGGGCGGCAGTATTTT
TRBJ2-1,NA,NA,TRBV9,CASSVGSIVLSSYNEQFF,TGTGCCAGCAGCGTAGGGTCCATAGTCCTGAGCTCCTACAATGAGCAGTTCTTC
TRBJ1-2,NA,NA,TRBV6-1,CASTPGHNNYGYTF,TGTGCCAGCACCCCGGGACACAATAACTATGGCTACACCTTC
TRBJ2-7,NA,NA,TRBV6-4,CASSPTGEGTDEQYF,TGTGCCAGCAGCCCGACAGGGGAGGGGACTGACGAGCAGTACTTC
TRBJ1-1,NA,NA,TRBV30,CAGDPTVGGTEAFF,TGTGCCGGCGACCCTACCGTGGGAGGCACTGAAGCTTTCTTT
TRBJ2-3,NA,TRBD2,TRBV29-1,CSVEGTSGTDTQYF,TGCAGCGTTGAGGGGACTAGCGGCACAGATACGCAGTATTTT
TRBJ2-2,NA,NA,TRBV5-1,CASTQKGILAGTGELFF,TGCGCCAGCACTCAAAAAGGGATCCTAGCAGGCACCGGGGAGCTGTTTTTT
TRBJ2-3,NA,NA,TRBV6-6,CASRTGGDTQYF,TGTGCCAGCAGGACCGGAGGAGATACGCAGTATTTT
TRBJ1-1,NA,NA,TRBV4-2,CASSQARSGGRRVSTEAFF,TGTGCCAGCAGCCAAGCCCGATCGGGGGGGCGCCGGGTGAGCACTGAAGCTTTCTTT
TRBJ2-3,NA,TRBD2,TRBV9,CASSPGGTDTDTQYF,TGTGCCAGCAGCCCGGGGGGGACTGACACAGATACGCAGTATTTT
TRBJ1-3,NA,NA,TRBV6-1,CASSEMKGNTIYF,TGTGCCAGCAGTGAGATGAAGGGGAACACCATATATTTT
TRBJ2-5,NA,TRBD2,TRBV10-3,CAIMGRESETQYF,TGTGCCATCATGGGGCGGGAGTCGGAGACCCAGTACTTC
TRBJ2-7,NA,TRBD2,TRBV27,CASSRDGGYEQYF,TGTGCCAGCAGTCGGGACGGGGGGTACGAGCAGTACTTC